This TCR beta chain was identified in a study of CXCR3-negative and CXCR3-positive naive CD8 T cells. In germline, CDR1 is SGHVS, CDR2 FNYEAQ. This CDR3 comprises 13 residues. The libraries of TRB cDNA were prepared using 5' RACE with UMI labels. TCRdb re-called the 5' RACE reads; one entry per CDR3 protein, DNA not given. This sample's clone table lists tens of thousands of distinct CDR3 sequences. The sequencing input was memory CD8+ T cells from blood. This chain joins TRBV7-6 and TRBJ2-3; TCRdb gives TRBD1 as the D gene, but with no DNA this cannot be confirmed. The receptor was isolated from a human donor in good health. Some clones in this sample may be carry-over from other donors' samples. The CDR3: CASSTGETDTQYF.